This TCR beta chain was found in a study of T-cell memory formation after mild COVID-19. About the study: Clusters of TCRs were largely donor specific.

The V and J ends lost 4 bases and 5 bases respectively, with 19 bases between them. The CDR3 covers 15 residues. Germline CDR1 and CDR2: SGHRS and YFSETQ. Amplification by 5'RACE using constant-segment primers produced TCR alpha and TCR beta cDNA libraries that carried sample barcodes and UMIs. TCRdb itself ran the 5' RACE reads through MiXCR, one entry per CDR3 protein. The sample lists some 270,000 distinct CDR3 sequences, 15% occurring once. The V and J genes are TRBV5-1 and TRBJ2-7; the D gene is possibly TRBD1 (5 bases). The sample consisted of PBMCs or a T cell subset sorted from them (not recorded which). This TCR derives from an adult woman who had mild COVID-19 (a few samples of this study predate the infection). Cell type and time point are not known. Written as DNA, the CDR3 is TGCGCCAGCAGCCCCTTTAGGGGCCGGGTGGACGAGCAGTACTTC. It specifies CASSPFRGRVDEQYF. Complete variable domain (other parts from reference TRBV5-1 and TRBJ2-7): KAGVTQTPRYLIKTRGQQVTLSCSPISGHRSVSWYQQTPGQGLQFLFEYFSETQRNKGNFPGRFSGRQFSNSRSEMNVSTLELGDSALYLCASSPFRGRVDEQYFGPGTRLTVT.